Reported below is one TCR beta chain. Its antigen is currently unknown. The sample comes from a study of cytomegalovirus exposure and HLA in healthy donors. The ends lost 3 bases at V and 2 bases at J; junction bases unmatched: 5. The CDR3 extends over 15 amino acids. Germline assignment: CDR1 SGDLS and CDR2 YYNGEE. Study results and limitations: It was 150 to 200 TCR beta chains that were listed as cytomegalovirus-associated. Testing in vitro showed a few CMV-associated chains specific for CMV antigens. Subsequent analysis revealed that first-cohort TCR clusters tended to co-occur in the 120 or so validation repertoires.

Assay: immunoSEQ multiplex PCR; the TCRdb copy retains only in-frame clones and omits some. The repertoire holds 100,000 to 150,000 clones, with 86% as singletons. The sequence was obtained from a man between 18 and 35 years old in good health and CMV-seronegative. The sequenced sample consisted of PBMCs. This chain joins TRBV9 and TRBJ2-1, with 7 bases matching TRBD1. The chain's CDR3 is CASSGRTGPYNEQFF. The CDR3, as DNA: TGTGCCAGCAGCGGGCGGACAGGACCCTACAATGAGCAGTTCTTC.